This T cell receptor beta chain was obtained from a study of T cells in Graves' hyperthyroidism and ophthalmopathy. This clonotype was picked up many times. Germline V gene lookup returns CDR1 SGHTA and CDR2 FQGNSA. The length of the CDR3 is 15 residues. V dropped 1 base and J dropped 1 base, with 11 bases sitting between them. Amplification of TCR beta CDR3 regions was performed using RNA transcripts as template. First-round RT-PCR targeting the TCR CDR3 was performed with the HTBI primer set. TCRdb recomputed calls from the multiplex PCR reads with MiXCR, one row per CDR3 protein. Of about 720,000 distinct CDR3 sequences in the sample, around 17% were seen once.

The receptor's source is a man aged 18 to 30 with Graves' hyperthyroidism. The sample consisted of blood. The chain links TRBV7-2 to TRBJ2-7; D perhaps matches TRBD2 (6 bases). The CDR3 region is CASSLGRGLSYEQYF. Here the CDR3 DNA reads TGTGCCAGCAGCTTAGGGAGGGGCCTTTCCTACGAGCAGTACTTC.